This T cell receptor (beta chain) was retrieved from a study of T cell repertoires in cytomegalovirus infection. Study-level background: Public TCR beta signatures provided an indication of both CMV infection and a matching HLA type. Study-level findings and limits: The ex vivo response was dominated by HLA-C-restricted CMV-specific TCR beta clonotypes. Cumulative frequency of public TCR beta families picked out carriers of CMV plus the relevant HLA.

A note on this clonotype: The antigen is not known.

This CDR3 is built from 13 residues. Between the trimmed V and J ends, which lost 1 base and 7 bases, there was a span of 9 bases. Germline lookup yields CDR1 SGHRS and CDR2 YFSETQ. Each CDR3 protein is one row after TCRdb ran MiXCR on the reads. The profile shows around 330,000 distinct CDR3 sequences, roughly a sixth of them singletons. The rearrangement joins TRBV5-1 to TRBJ2-1; D is possibly TRBD2 (6 bases). Sequenced sample: PBMCs. The TCR comes from a human donor in good health (CMV status not recorded). Some clones in this sample may be carry-over from other donors' samples. In DNA, the CDR3 is TGCGCCAGCAGCTTGATCGGGGGAAATGAGCAGTTCTTC. This codes for CASSLIGGNEQFF.